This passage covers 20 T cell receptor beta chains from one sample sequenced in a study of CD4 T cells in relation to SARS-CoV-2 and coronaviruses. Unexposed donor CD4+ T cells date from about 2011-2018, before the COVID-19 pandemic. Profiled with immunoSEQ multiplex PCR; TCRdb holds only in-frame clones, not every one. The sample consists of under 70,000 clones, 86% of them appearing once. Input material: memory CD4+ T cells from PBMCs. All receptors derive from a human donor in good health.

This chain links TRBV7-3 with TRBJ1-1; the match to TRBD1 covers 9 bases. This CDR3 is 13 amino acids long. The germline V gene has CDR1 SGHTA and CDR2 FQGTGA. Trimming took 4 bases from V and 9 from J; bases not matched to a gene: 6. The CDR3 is CASSSGQGTKAFF. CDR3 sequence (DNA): TGTGCCAGCAGCTCGGGACAGGGAACGAAAGCTTTCTTT.

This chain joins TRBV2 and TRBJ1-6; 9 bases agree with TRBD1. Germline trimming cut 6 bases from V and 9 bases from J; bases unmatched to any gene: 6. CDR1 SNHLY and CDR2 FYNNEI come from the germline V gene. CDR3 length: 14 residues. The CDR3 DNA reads TGTGCCAGCAGATCCGGGACAGGGAGTTCACCCCTCCACTTT. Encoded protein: CASRSGTGSSPLHF.

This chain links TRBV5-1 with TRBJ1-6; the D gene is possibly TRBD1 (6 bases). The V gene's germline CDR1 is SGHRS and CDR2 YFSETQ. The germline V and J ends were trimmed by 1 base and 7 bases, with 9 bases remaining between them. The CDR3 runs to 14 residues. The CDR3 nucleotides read TGCGCCAGCAGCTTGTCAGGGGACAATTCACCCCTCCACTTT. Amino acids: CASSLSGDNSPLHF.

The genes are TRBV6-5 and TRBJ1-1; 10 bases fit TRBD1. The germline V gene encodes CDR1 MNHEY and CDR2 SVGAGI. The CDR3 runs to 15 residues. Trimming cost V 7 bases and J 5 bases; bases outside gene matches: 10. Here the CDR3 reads CASTDWTGGRTEAFF. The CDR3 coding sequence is TGTGCCAGCACCGATTGGACAGGGGGTCGTACTGAAGCTTTCTTT.

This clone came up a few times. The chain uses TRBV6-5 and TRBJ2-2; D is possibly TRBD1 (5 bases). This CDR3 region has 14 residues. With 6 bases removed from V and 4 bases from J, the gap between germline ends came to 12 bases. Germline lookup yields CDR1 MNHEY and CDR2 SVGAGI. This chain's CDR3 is CASRTQVGTGELFF. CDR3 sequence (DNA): TGTGCCAGCAGGACACAGGTGGGCACCGGGGAGCTGTTTTTT.

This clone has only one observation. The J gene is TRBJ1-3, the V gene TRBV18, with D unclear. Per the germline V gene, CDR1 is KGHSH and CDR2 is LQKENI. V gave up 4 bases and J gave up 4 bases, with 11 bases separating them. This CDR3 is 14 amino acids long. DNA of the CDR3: TGTGCCAGCTCACGATCGGATCTGGGAAACACCATATATTTT. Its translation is CASSRSDLGNTIYF.

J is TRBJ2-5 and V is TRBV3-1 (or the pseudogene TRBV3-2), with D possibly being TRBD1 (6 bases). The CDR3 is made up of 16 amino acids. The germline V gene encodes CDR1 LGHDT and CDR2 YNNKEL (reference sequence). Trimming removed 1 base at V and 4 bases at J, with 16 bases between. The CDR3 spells CASSQVRGGNGETQYF. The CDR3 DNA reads TGTGCCAGCAGCCAAGTCCGAGGGGGAAATGGAGAGACCCAGTACTTC.

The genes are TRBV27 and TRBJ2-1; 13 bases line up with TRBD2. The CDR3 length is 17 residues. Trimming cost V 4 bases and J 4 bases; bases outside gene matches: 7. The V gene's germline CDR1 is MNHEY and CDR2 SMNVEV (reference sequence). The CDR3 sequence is CASSSGLAGVPYNEQFF. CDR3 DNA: TGTGCCAGCAGTTCCGGACTAGCGGGAGTCCCTTACAATGAGCAGTTCTTC.

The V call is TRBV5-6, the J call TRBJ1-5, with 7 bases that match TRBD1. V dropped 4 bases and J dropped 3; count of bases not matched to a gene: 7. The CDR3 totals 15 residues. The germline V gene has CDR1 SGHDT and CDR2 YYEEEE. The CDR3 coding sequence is TGTGCCAGCAGCGTACAGGGGAGGGACAATCAGCCCCAGCATTTT. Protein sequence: CASSVQGRDNQPQHF.

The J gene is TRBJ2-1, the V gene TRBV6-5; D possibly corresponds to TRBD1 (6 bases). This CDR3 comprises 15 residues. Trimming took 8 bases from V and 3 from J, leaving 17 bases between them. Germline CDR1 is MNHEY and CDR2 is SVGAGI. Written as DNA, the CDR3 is TGTGCCAGCCTCGACAGGCAGGGTCGCTACAATGAGCAGTTCTTC. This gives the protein CASLDRQGRYNEQFF.

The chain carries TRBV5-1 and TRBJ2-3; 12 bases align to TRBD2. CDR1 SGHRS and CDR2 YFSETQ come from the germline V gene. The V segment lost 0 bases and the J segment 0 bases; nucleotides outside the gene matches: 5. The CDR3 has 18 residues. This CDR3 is CASSLGTSGIRSTDTQYF. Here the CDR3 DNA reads TGCGCCAGCAGCTTGGGGACTAGCGGGATCCGTAGCACAGATACGCAGTATTTT.

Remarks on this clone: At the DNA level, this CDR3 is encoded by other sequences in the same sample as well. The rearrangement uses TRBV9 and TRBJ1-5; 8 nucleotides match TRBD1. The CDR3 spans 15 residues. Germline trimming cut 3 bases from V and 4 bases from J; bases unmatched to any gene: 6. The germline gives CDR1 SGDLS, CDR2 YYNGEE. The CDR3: CASSAGQGRNQPQHF. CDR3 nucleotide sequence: TGTGCCAGCAGCGCTGGACAGGGTCGGAATCAGCCCCAGCATTTT.

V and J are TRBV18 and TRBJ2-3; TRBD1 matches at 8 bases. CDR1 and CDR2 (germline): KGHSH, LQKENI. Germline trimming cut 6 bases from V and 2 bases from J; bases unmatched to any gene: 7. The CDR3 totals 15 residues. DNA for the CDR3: TGTGCCAGCTCGCGAAAGCAGGGGGCCACAGATACGCAGTATTTT. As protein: CASSRKQGATDTQYF.

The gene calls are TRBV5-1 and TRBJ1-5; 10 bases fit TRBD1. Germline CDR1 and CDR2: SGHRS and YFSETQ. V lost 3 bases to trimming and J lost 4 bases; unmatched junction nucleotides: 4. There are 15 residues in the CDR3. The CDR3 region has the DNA TGCGCCAGCAGCTCAGGGACAGGGGTTAATCAGCCCCAGCATTTT. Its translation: CASSSGTGVNQPQHF.

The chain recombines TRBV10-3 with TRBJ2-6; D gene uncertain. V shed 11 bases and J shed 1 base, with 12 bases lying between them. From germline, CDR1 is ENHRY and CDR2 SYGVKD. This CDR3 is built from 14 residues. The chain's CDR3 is CAGRGNSGANVLTF. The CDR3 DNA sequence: TGTGCCGGCCGTGGGAATTCTGGGGCCAACGTCCTGACTTTC.

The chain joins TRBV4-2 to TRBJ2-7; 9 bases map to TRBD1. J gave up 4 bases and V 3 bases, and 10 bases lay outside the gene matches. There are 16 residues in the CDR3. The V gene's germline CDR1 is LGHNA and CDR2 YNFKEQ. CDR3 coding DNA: TGTGCCAGCAGCCACCTCGGACAGGGGATCAATTACGAGCAGTACTTC. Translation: CASSHLGQGINYEQYF.

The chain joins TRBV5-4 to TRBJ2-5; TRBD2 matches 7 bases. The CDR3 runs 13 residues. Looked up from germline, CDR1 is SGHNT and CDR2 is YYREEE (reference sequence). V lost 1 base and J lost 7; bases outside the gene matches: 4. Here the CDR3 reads CASSLTSAATQYF. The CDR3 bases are TGTGCCAGCAGCTTGACTAGCGCGGCGACCCAGTACTTC.

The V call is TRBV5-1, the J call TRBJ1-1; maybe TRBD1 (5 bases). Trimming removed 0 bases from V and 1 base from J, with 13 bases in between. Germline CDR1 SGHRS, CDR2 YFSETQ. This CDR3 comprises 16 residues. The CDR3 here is CASSLASGAQNTEAFF. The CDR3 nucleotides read TGCGCCAGCAGCTTGGCCAGCGGGGCGCAGAACACTGAAGCTTTCTTT.

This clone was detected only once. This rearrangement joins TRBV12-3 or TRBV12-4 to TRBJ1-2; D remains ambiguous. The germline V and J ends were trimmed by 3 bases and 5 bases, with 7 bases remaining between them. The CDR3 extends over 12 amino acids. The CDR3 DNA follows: TGTGCCAGCAGTTTTGACAAATATGGCTACACCTTC. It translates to CASSFDKYGYTF.

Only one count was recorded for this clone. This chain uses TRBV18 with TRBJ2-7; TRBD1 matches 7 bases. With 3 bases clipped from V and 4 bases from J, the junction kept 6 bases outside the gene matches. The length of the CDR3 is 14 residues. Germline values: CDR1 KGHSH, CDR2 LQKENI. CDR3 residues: CASSPNRGSYEQYF. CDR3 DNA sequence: TGTGCCAGCTCACCGAACAGGGGTTCATACGAGCAGTACTTC.